Shown below are 27 T cell receptor beta chains from a single sample sequenced in a study of blood T cell repertoires in COVID-19. Produced via immunoSEQ multiplex PCR; TCRdb's table is partial and in-frame only. In the table there are roughly 35,000 clones, around 84% of which are singletons. Sequencing used peripheral blood. The receptor set was obtained from a man at least 80 years old with acute or convalescent COVID-19.

The V call is TRBV18, the J call TRBJ1-4; TRBD1 is a possible D gene (6 bases). CDR1 KGHSH and CDR2 LQKENI come from the germline V gene. This CDR3 is 13 amino acids long. Trimming cost V 4 bases and J 8 bases, with 11 bases left between them. The chain's CDR3 is CASSLTGQEKLFF. Written as DNA, the CDR3 is TGTGCCAGCTCACTCACAGGGCAGGAAAAACTGTTTTTT.

The chain couples TRBV19 to TRBJ1-2; 10 bases agree with TRBD1. The CDR3 sequence is 14 residues long. Germline V lookup: CDR1 LNHDA, CDR2 SQIVND (reference sequence). The ends lost 2 bases at V and 8 bases at J; junction bases unmatched: 5. The CDR3 region is CASSIPGTGVGYTF. In nucleotides, the CDR3 is TGTGCCAGTAGTATACCCGGGACAGGGGTAGGCTACACCTTC.

This clone came up once. The J gene is TRBJ1-6, the V gene TRBV27; D might be TRBD1 (6 bases). The CDR3 length is 13 residues. The germline V gene encodes CDR1 MNHEY and CDR2 SMNVEV (reference sequence). V lost 4 bases and J 12 bases, leaving 13 bases between the germline ends. CDR3 amino acids: CASSWTEIQPLHF. CDR3 sequence (DNA): TGTGCCAGCAGTTGGACAGAAATTCAACCCCTCCACTTT.

The V call is TRBV15, the J call TRBJ2-3, with a tentative D call TRBD2 (5 bases). Germline values: CDR1 LNHNV, CDR2 YYDKDF (reference sequence). V was pared by 4 bases and J by 0 bases, with 14 bases between. The CDR3 runs to 16 residues. CDR3 amino acids: CATSTGGRSSTDTQYF. The CDR3 DNA follows: TGTGCCACCAGCACTGGCGGGCGTTCTAGCACAGATACGCAGTATTTT.

This chain uses TRBV27 with TRBJ2-7; TRBD1 matches at 10 bases. In germline, CDR1 is MNHEY, CDR2 SMNVEV (reference sequence). The CDR3 runs 14 residues. The junction had 5 bases not matched to a gene; V was cut back by 7 bases and J by 2 bases. CDR3 residues: CASTDGQGAYEQYF. In nucleotides, the CDR3 is TGTGCCAGCACTGACGGACAGGGGGCCTACGAGCAGTACTTC.

This clone was observed a handful of times. This chain joins TRBV27 and TRBJ2-7, with 10 bases fitting TRBD2. The trim removed 6 bases at V and 1 base at J, leaving 6 bases unmatched. This CDR3 contains 15 residues. Germline CDR1 MNHEY, CDR2 SMNVEV (reference sequence). CDR3 sequence: CASRSPGLASYEQYF. CDR3 DNA: TGTGCCAGCAGGTCGCCGGGACTAGCGTCCTACGAGCAGTACTTC.

The chain recombines TRBV14 with TRBJ2-5; D perhaps matches TRBD2 (6 bases). Germline V lookup: CDR1 SGHDN, CDR2 FVKESK. V lost 1 base, J lost 4 bases, and 10 bases lay in between. The CDR3 is 14 residues long. Here the CDR3 DNA reads TGTGCCAGCAGCCAAGCACTAGCAACAGAGACCCAGTACTTC. Translating it yields CASSQALATETQYF.

The chain couples TRBV15 to TRBJ1-4, with TRBD1 identical over 7 bases. CDR1 and CDR2 (germline): LNHNV, YYDKDF (reference sequence). This CDR3 contains 15 residues. V lost 5 bases, J lost 7 bases, and 10 bases stayed unmatched. CDR3: CATSERGQIGEKLFF. The CDR3 bases are TGTGCCACCAGCGAACGGGGACAGATAGGTGAAAAACTGTTTTTT.

J is TRBJ2-5 and V is TRBV2; 7 bases align to TRBD2. CDR3 size: 15 residues. Germline assignment: CDR1 SNHLY and CDR2 FYNNEI. With 1 base clipped from V and 2 bases from J, the junction kept 4 bases outside the gene matches. This CDR3 reads CASSEGYSGQETQYF. In DNA, the CDR3 is TGTGCCAGCAGTGAAGGGTATAGCGGGCAAGAGACCCAGTACTTC.

CDR3 region: CASSQGDQTQETQYF. The DNA of the CDR3 is TGCGCCAGCAGCCAAGGCGATCAAACCCAAGAGACCCAGTACTTC. V gene TRBV4-1 combines with J gene TRBJ2-5; D is unresolved. The length of the CDR3 is 15 residues. Trimming shortened V by 1 base and J by 1 base, and 10 bases separated the two germline ends. From germline, CDR1 is MGHRA and CDR2 YSYEKL.

This chain links TRBV3-1 (or the pseudogene TRBV3-2) with TRBJ2-1, with 12 nucleotides matching TRBD2. CDR3 length: 21 residues. J gave up 0 bases and V 2 bases, and 14 bases lay outside the gene matches. Germline V gives CDR1 LGHDT, CDR2 YNNKEL (reference sequence). CDR3 nucleotides: TGTGCCAGCAGCCAAAATCTAGCGGGGGGGCCGGGTCCCCACTCCTACAATGAGCAGTTCTTC. Translating gives CASSQNLAGGPGPHSYNEQFF.

The chain uses TRBV12-5 and TRBJ1-4; D may be TRBD1 (5 bases). The CDR3 consists of 16 residues. V lost 0 bases to trimming and J lost 6 bases, with 14 bases between them. The germline gives CDR1 LGHNT, CDR2 FRNRAP. The CDR3 bases are TGTGCTAGTGGTTTGGTACTCAGTAGGGGCGATGAAAAACTGTTTTTT. Translated, it gives CASGLVLSRGDEKLFF.

This chain connects TRBV5-1 to TRBJ2-5, with 8 bases aligning to TRBD2. Germline trimming cut 0 bases from V and 5 bases from J; bases unmatched to any gene: 6. The CDR3 has 15 amino acids. Germline CDR1 reads SGHRS; CDR2 reads YFSETQ. The CDR3, as DNA: TGCGCCAGCAGCTTGGTCGGCGGGGGGTTCGAGACCCAGTACTTC. Protein: CASSLVGGGFETQYF. Filled out from reference TRBV5-1 and TRBJ2-5, the complete variable domain reads KAGVTQTPRYLIKTRGQQVTLSCSPISGHRSVSWYQQTPGQGLQFLFEYFSETQRNKGNFPGRFSGRQFSNSRSEMNVSTLELGDSALYLCASSLVGGGFETQYFGPGTRLLVL.

This rearrangement joins TRBV9 to TRBJ1-1; 9 bases align to TRBD1. The CDR3 spans 18 residues. The V gene's germline CDR1 is SGDLS and CDR2 YYNGEE. V lost 4 bases to trimming and J lost 1 base; unmatched junction nucleotides: 14. The chain's CDR3 is CASSPSSGTGRRNTEAFF. As DNA, the CDR3 is TGTGCCAGCAGCCCGAGCTCGGGGACAGGGAGGCGGAACACTGAAGCTTTCTTT.

This chain connects TRBV7-9 to TRBJ1-2; 8 bases match TRBD1. The CDR3 is 17 amino acids. V lost 6 bases to trimming and J lost 5 bases; unmatched junction nucleotides: 17. Per germline, CDR1 SEHNR and CDR2 FQNEAQ (reference sequence). The CDR3 here is CASSYLDRVNAVYGYTF. The CDR3 coding sequence is TGTGCCAGCAGTTATTTGGACAGGGTTAATGCCGTTTATGGCTACACCTTC.

CDR3 amino acids: CASSLGQGNADTQYF. For the CDR3, the DNA is TGTGCCAGCAGTCTGGGACAGGGTAACGCAGATACGCAGTATTTT. V usage is TRBV25-1 and J usage is TRBJ2-3, with 9 bases matching TRBD1. The CDR3 length is 15 residues. Germline trimming cut 5 bases from V and 4 bases from J; bases unmatched to any gene: 7. Germline CDR1 MGHDK, CDR2 SYGVNS.

The rearrangement joins TRBV4-3 to TRBJ1-2; possible D gene TRBD1, 6 bases. The CDR3 runs to 16 residues. Germline V gives CDR1 LGHNA, CDR2 YSLEER. V dropped 0 bases and J dropped 8 bases, with 19 bases sitting between them. The CDR3 loop is CASSQDINSDRFGYTF. In nucleotides, the CDR3 is TGCGCCAGCAGCCAAGATATCAACTCCGACAGGTTCGGCTACACCTTC.

The chain employs TRBV10-3 and TRBJ2-2, with D possibly TRBD1 on 5 matching bases. This CDR3 spans 19 amino acids. V was pared by 1 base and J by 4 bases, with 22 bases between. From germline, CDR1 is ENHRY and CDR2 SYGVKD. The CDR3 loop reads CAISELLFGTLRGTGELFF. DNA for the CDR3: TGTGCCATCAGTGAGTTGTTGTTCGGCACACTAAGGGGCACCGGGGAGCTGTTTTTT.

The chain has TRBV20-1 and TRBJ1-1; 9 nucleotides align to TRBD1. The CDR3 consists of 20 residues. CDR1 DFQATT and CDR2 SNEGSKA come from the germline V gene (reference sequence). The J segment lost 1 base and the V segment lost 3 bases, leaving 21 bases of the junction unmatched. For the CDR3, the DNA is TGCAGTGCTAGTTGGGAGGGACAGGGATCGAGAGTGAGGCGGAACACTGAAGCTTTCTTT. Amino acids: CSASWEGQGSRVRRNTEAFF.

Only a few counts were recorded for this clone. The rearrangement uses TRBV19 and TRBJ1-2; TRBD1 matches 7 bases. V lost 4 bases to trimming and J lost 7 bases; unmatched junction nucleotides: 3. CDR3 length: 12 amino acids. CDR1 and CDR2 (germline): LNHDA, SQIVND (reference sequence). CDR3 sequence: CASSSDRVGYTF. The CDR3 region has the DNA TGTGCCAGTAGTAGTGACAGGGTTGGCTACACCTTC.

This chain joins TRBV12-3 or TRBV12-4 and TRBJ2-7; D uncertain. The CDR3 loop spans 13 amino acids. V gave up 3 bases and J gave up 1 base, with 7 bases separating them. Here the CDR3 DNA reads TGTGCCAGCAGTTTTATGCAGTCCTACGAGCAGTACTTC. It yields the protein CASSFMQSYEQYF.

The chain uses TRBV28 and TRBJ2-1; 8 bases match TRBD1. CDR1 and CDR2 (germline): MDHEN, SYDVKM. J gave up 0 bases and V 5 bases, and 3 bases lay outside the gene matches. This CDR3 region has 15 residues. CDR3 sequence reads: CASSATGGSYNEQFF. For the CDR3, the DNA is TGTGCCAGCAGTGCTACAGGGGGCTCCTACAATGAGCAGTTCTTC. The variable domain in full, with the rest retrieved from reference TRBV28 and TRBJ2-1, is DVKVTQSSRYLVKRTGEKVFLECVQDMDHENMFWYRQDPGLGLRLIYFSYDVKMKEKGDIPEGYSVSREKKERFSLILESASTNQTSMYLCASSATGGSYNEQFFGPGTRLTVL.

The chain carries TRBV5-1 and TRBJ1-1; perhaps TRBD1 as D (6 bases). Trimming stripped 1 base from V and 5 bases from J, with 18 bases between. The CDR3 has 16 amino acids. Per the germline V gene, CDR1 is SGHRS and CDR2 is YFSETQ. The CDR3 region has the DNA TGCGCCAGCAGCTTGTCGCCTCCTGACCAGGGGACTGAAGCTTTCTTT. As protein: CASSLSPPDQGTEAFF.

This chain uses TRBV5-6 with TRBJ2-7, with D perhaps TRBD2 (6 bases). Germline V gives CDR1 SGHDT, CDR2 YYEEEE. CDR3 length: 15 residues. Trimming pared 0 bases from V and 1 base from J, leaving 11 bases between. The CDR3 protein is CASSLGGAFSYEQYF. CDR3 DNA: TGTGCCAGCAGCTTGGGCGGGGCTTTTTCCTACGAGCAGTACTTC.

The genes are TRBV12-3 or TRBV12-4 and TRBJ1-5, with D maybe TRBD1 (6 bases). V lost 6 bases, J lost 3 bases, and 9 bases lay in between. CDR3 size: 13 residues. CDR3 DNA sequence: TGTGCCAGCAGAAGGACAGTCAATCAGCCCCAGCATTTT. This codes for CASRRTVNQPQHF.

The chain links TRBV5-1 to TRBJ1-2; the D gene is possibly TRBD1 (6 bases). Trimming left V 0 bases short and J 4 bases short, with 10 bases between. From germline, CDR1 is SGHRS and CDR2 YFSETQ. The CDR3 extends over 14 amino acids. This CDR3 reads CASSLEAGAYGYTF. The CDR3 coding sequence is TGCGCCAGCAGCTTGGAGGCAGGGGCCTATGGCTACACCTTC.

The rearrangement joins TRBV3-1 (or the pseudogene TRBV3-2) to TRBJ2-1, with TRBD2 matching over 12 bases. V trimming: 1 base; J trimming: 7 bases; junction bases outside the gene matches: 14. CDR1 is LGHDT and CDR2 is YNNKEL in the germline V gene (reference sequence). The CDR3 consists of 19 residues. The CDR3 region has the DNA TGTGCCAGCAGCCAAGCGGGTCTAGCGGGGGGGGTGGCGCAAAATGAGCAGTTCTTC. This encodes CASSQAGLAGGVAQNEQFF.